This T cell receptor beta chain stems from a study of CD8 T cells in Susac syndrome. Looking at the study overall: Of the sequenced Susac syndrome patients, six had active disease and about 8 were in remission.

In contrast to the negatively isolated CD8+ and CD4+ T cells, TEMRA cells were FACS-enriched. Reverse transcription of 0.5 to 1 ug RNA was performed with random hexamers. With immunoSEQ multiplex PCR, TCR beta CDR3 was amplified across 54 Vbeta and 13 Jbeta. TCRdb reanalysed the immunoSEQ multiplex PCR reads using MiXCR and keeps one entry per CDR3 protein. The table lists about 140,000 distinct CDR3 sequences, 85% to 95% of them singletons. Deletions cut 5 bases from V and 3 bases from J, with 5 bases between. CDR3 size: 12 residues. Looked up from germline, CDR1 is SGHTA and CDR2 is FQGNSA. This clonotype showed up just once.

The sample was CD4+ T cells from PBMCs. The sequence derives from a human donor with Susac syndrome. The chain recombines TRBV7-2 with TRBJ2-1; no definite D call. CDR3 region: CASSRLYNEQFF. In DNA form, the CDR3 reads TGTGCCAGCAGCCGACTCTACAATGAGCAGTTCTTC.